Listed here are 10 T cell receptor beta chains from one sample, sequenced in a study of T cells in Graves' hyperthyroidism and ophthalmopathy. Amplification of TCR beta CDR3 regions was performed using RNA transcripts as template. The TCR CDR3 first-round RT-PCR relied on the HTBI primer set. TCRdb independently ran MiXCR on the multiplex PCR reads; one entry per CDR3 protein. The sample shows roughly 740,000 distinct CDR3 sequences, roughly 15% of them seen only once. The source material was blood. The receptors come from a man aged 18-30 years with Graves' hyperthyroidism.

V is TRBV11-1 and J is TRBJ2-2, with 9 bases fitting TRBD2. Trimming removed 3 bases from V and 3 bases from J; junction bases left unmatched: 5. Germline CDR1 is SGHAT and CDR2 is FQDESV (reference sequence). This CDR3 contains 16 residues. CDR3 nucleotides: TGTGCCAGCAGCTTCGGGACTAGCAGGGACACCGGGGAGCTGTTTTTT. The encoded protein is CASSFGTSRDTGELFF.

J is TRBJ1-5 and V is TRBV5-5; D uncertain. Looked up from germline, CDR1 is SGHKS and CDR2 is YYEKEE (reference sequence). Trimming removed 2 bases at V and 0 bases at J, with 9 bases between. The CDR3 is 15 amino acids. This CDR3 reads CASSLWADSNQPQHF. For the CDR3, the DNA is TGTGCCAGCAGCTTATGGGCTGATAGCAATCAGCCCCAGCATTTT. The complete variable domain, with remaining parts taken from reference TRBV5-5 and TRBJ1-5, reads DAGVTQSPTHLIKTRGQQVTLRCSPISGHKSVSWYQQVLGQGPQFIFQYYEKEERGRGNFPDRFSARQFPNYSSELNVNALLLGDSALYLCASSLWADSNQPQHFGDGTRLSIL.

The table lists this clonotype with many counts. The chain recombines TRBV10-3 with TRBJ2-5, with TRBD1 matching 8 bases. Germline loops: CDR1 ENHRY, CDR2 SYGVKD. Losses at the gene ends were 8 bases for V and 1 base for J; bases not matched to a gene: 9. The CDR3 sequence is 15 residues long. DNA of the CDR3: TGTGCCATCCGAGACGACAGGGGAATCCAAGAGACCCAGTACTTC. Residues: CAIRDDRGIQETQYF.

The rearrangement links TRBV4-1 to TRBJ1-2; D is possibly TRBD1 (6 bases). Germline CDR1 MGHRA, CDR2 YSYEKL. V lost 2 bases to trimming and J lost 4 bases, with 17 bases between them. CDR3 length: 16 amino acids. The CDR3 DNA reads TGCGCCAGCAGCCAACTAAATGGACAGATCAGCTATGGCTACACCTTC. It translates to CASSQLNGQISYGYTF.

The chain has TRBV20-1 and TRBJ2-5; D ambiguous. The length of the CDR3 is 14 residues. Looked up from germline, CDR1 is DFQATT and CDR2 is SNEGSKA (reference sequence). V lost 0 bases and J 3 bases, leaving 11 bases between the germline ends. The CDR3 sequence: CSARDTFPEETQYF. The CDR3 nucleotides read TGCAGTGCTAGAGATACCTTCCCGGAAGAGACCCAGTACTTC.

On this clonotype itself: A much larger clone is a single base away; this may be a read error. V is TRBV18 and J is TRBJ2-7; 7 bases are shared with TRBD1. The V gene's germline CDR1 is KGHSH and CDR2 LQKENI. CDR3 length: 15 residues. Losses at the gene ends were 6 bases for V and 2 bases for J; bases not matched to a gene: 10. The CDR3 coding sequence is TGTGCCAGCTCCTATGGGACAGTTAGCCCCTACGAGCAGTACTTC. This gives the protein CASSYGTVSPYEQYF. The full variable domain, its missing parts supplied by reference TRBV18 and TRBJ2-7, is NAGVMQNPRHLVRRRGQEARLRCSPMKGHSHVYWYRQLPEEGLKFMVYLQKENIIDESGMPKERFSAEFPKEGPSILRIQQVVRGDSAAYFCASSYGTVSPYEQYFGPGTRLTVT.

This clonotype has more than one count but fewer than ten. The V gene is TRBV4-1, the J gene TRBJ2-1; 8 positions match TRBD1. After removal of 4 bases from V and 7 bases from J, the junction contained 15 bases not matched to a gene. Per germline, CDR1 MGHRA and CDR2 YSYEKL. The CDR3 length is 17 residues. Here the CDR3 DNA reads TGCGCCAGCAGCCTTACTTTCGGACAGGGCGTAGGGAATGAGCAGTTCTTC. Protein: CASSLTFGQGVGNEQFF.

The CDR3 region is CSAVGQGAYEQYF. Written as DNA, the CDR3 is TGCAGTGCTGTAGGACAGGGGGCCTACGAGCAGTACTTC. This sequence joins TRBV20-1 and TRBJ2-7; TRBD1 agrees at 10 bases. The CDR3 has 13 amino acids. The germline gives CDR1 DFQATT, CDR2 SNEGSKA (reference sequence). The J segment lost 2 bases and the V segment lost 5 bases, leaving 3 bases of the junction unmatched.

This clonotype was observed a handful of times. This chain's CDR3 is CASSATSGRERNEQFF. CDR3 nucleotide sequence: TGCGCCAGCAGCGCTACTAGCGGGAGGGAAAGAAATGAGCAGTTCTTC. J is TRBJ2-1 and V is TRBV5-1, with 13 nucleotides matching TRBD2. The CDR3 sequence is 16 residues long. The ends lost 4 bases at V and 7 bases at J; junction bases unmatched: 8. Germline assignment: CDR1 SGHRS and CDR2 YFSETQ.

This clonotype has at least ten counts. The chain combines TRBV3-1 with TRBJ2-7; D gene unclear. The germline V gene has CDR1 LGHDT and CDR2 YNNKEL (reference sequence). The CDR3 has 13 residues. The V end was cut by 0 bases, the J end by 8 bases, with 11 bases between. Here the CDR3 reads CASSQDAKGQQYF. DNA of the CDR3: TGTGCCAGCAGCCAAGATGCTAAGGGTCAGCAGTACTTC.